These T cell receptor beta chains were read from a single sample in a study of molecular identifiers for immune sequencing clone quantification. TCRdb re-called the PCR reads through MiXCR, storing one row per CDR3 protein. Of roughly 300,000 distinct CDR3 sequences in the sample, about a quarter were seen once. Sequenced input: naive CD8+ T cells from blood, with Jurkat cell RNA spiked in. The receptors were sampled from a human donor in good health. Some libraries in this study had Jurkat cell RNA spiked in. CDR3s include the opening cysteine and the closing phenylalanine or tryptophan. The order of the fields is J gene, V gene, clone size, D gene, CDR3 protein, CDR3 DNA. The D gene is left open where the match is weak. Size is stated for part of the rows, as once, few or many counts, or as a class when the clone is expanded.

TRBJ2-6 | TRBV6-5 | few | TRBD1 | CASSSQGVERSGANVLTF | TGTGCCAGCAGTTCACAGGGGGTTGAGAGGTCTGGGGCCAACGTCCTGACTTTC
TRBJ2-1 | TRBV12-3/TRBV12-4 | few | . | CASSLAGPGLSEQFF | TGTGCCAGCAGTTTAGCGGGACCTGGTCTAAGTGAGCAGTTCTTC
TRBJ2-1 | TRBV11-2 | . | TRBD1 | CASSLGTGGQFF | TGTGCCAGCAGCTTAGGGACAGGGGGCCAGTTCTTC
TRBJ2-5 | TRBV6-5 | few | . | CASSYDGLQETQYF | TGTGCCAGCAGTTACGACGGCCTCCAAGAGACCCAGTACTTC
TRBJ2-7 | TRBV20-1 | many | . | CSARDILSYEQYF | TGCAGTGCCCGGGACATCCTCTCCTACGAGCAGTACTTC
TRBJ1-5 | TRBV14 | . | . | CASSQETQVSNQPLHF | TGTGCCAGCAGCCAAGAAACCCAGGTCAGCAATCAGCCCCTGCATTTT
TRBJ2-7 | TRBV5-5 | many | . | CASSLMGAFYEQYF | TGTGCCAGCAGCCTGATGGGGGCCTTCTACGAGCAGTACTTC
TRBJ2-6 | TRBV21-1 | . | . | CASSKDGGQISPGDNVLTF | TGTGCCAGCAGCAAAGATGGGGGACAAATATCGCCTGGGGACAACGTCCTGACTTTC
TRBJ2-1 | TRBV4-3 | few | TRBD1 | CASSRTGATYNEQFF | TGCGCCAGCAGTCGGACAGGGGCCACTTACAATGAGCAGTTCTTC
TRBJ1-1 | TRBV4-2 | many | . | CASSQGQANTEAFF | TGTGCCAGCAGCCAAGGACAGGCGAACACTGAAGCTTTCTTT